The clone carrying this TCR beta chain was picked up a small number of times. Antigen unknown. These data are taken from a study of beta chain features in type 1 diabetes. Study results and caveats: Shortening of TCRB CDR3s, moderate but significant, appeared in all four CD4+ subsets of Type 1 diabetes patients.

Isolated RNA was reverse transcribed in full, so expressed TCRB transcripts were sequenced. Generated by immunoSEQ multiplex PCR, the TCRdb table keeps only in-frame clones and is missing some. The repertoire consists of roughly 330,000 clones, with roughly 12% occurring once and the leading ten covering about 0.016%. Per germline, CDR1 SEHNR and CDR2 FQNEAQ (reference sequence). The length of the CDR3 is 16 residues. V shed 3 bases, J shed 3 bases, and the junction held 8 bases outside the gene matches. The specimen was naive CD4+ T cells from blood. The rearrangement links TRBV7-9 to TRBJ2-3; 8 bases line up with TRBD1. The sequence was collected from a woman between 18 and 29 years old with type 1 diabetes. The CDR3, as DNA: TGTGCCAGCAGCTTTAAGTCAGGGGGCACGACAGATACGCAGTATTTT. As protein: CASSFKSGGTTDTQYF.